A selection of T cell receptor beta chains follows, all from one sample in a study of early T cells in non-severe SARS-CoV-2 infection. Each CDR3 protein is one row after TCRdb ran MiXCR on the 5' RACE reads. The data hold some 64,000 distinct CDR3 sequences, with 18% observed a single time. The sample here was whole blood, taken at baseline. These receptors were taken from an adult who was a healthcare worker with PCR-confirmed SARS-CoV-2 infection or an uninfected control (not recorded which). The CDR3 runs from the conserved cysteine through the conserved F or W. The order of the fields is J gene, V gene, clone size, D gene, CDR3 protein, CDR3 DNA. D genes are given only for firm matches. Clone sizes are given selectively: once, few, many, or a class where the clone is expanded.

J gene: TRBJ1-5
V gene: TRBV29-1
clone size: few
D gene: TRBD1
CDR3 protein: CSVLVQGAHQPQHF
CDR3 DNA: TGCAGCGTTCTCGTACAGGGGGCCCATCAGCCCCAGCATTTT

J gene: TRBJ1-5
V gene: TRBV18
clone size: many
D gene: .
CDR3 protein: CASSSTGGRGNQPQHF
CDR3 DNA: TGTGCCAGCTCATCAACGGGGGGGCGAGGCAATCAGCCCCAGCATTTT

J gene: TRBJ2-7
V gene: TRBV9
clone size: .
D gene: TRBD2
CDR3 protein: CASSAGTSSTEQYF
CDR3 DNA: TGTGCCAGCAGCGCAGGGACTAGCTCTACCGAGCAGTACTTC

J gene: TRBJ1-1
V gene: TRBV7-9
clone size: few
D gene: .
CDR3 protein: CASSRDTPRYTEVFF
CDR3 DNA: TGTGCCAGTTCTCGGGACACTCCAAGGTACACTGAAGTTTTCTTT

J gene: TRBJ2-1
V gene: TRBV7-2
clone size: .
D gene: .
CDR3 protein: CASSKGTYEQFF
CDR3 DNA: TGTGCCAGCAGTAAAGGGACCTATGAGCAGTTCTTC

J gene: TRBJ2-5
V gene: TRBV20-1
clone size: .
D gene: .
CDR3 protein: CSARAGSEETQYF
CDR3 DNA: TGCAGTGCTAGAGCCGGGAGTGAAGAGACCCAGTACTTC

J gene: TRBJ2-5
V gene: TRBV5-5
clone size: few
D gene: TRBD1
CDR3 protein: CASSSTQGGVETQYF
CDR3 DNA: TGTGCCAGCAGCTCCACCCAAGGGGGCGTTGAGACCCAGTACTTC

J gene: TRBJ2-7
V gene: TRBV5-6
clone size: few
D gene: .
CDR3 protein: CASSLYDGSYEQYF
CDR3 DNA: TGTGCCAGCAGCTTGTATGACGGATCCTACGAGCAGTACTTC

J gene: TRBJ2-7
V gene: TRBV5-5
clone size: .
D gene: TRBD1
CDR3 protein: CARSLETGGWYEQYF
CDR3 DNA: TGTGCCAGAAGCTTGGAGACAGGGGGCTGGTACGAGCAGTACTTC

J gene: TRBJ1-2
V gene: TRBV6-6
clone size: few
D gene: .
CDR3 protein: CASSYRDLQGVDGYTF
CDR3 DNA: TGTGCCAGCAGTTACAGAGACCTTCAAGGTGTTGATGGCTACACCTTC

J gene: TRBJ1-2
V gene: TRBV27
clone size: .
D gene: .
CDR3 protein: CATGPGGATGYTF
CDR3 DNA: TGTGCCACCGGTCCCGGGGGCGCGACGGGCTACACCTTC

J gene: TRBJ2-7
V gene: TRBV12-3/TRBV12-4
clone size: .
D gene: TRBD2
CDR3 protein: CASRKGRGAYEQYF
CDR3 DNA: TGTGCCAGCAGAAAGGGACGGGGGGCCTACGAGCAGTACTTC

J gene: TRBJ2-3
V gene: TRBV2
clone size: few
D gene: .
CDR3 protein: CASNTHTDTQYF
CDR3 DNA: TGTGCCAGCAATACCCACACAGATACGCAGTATTTT

J gene: TRBJ2-1
V gene: TRBV9
clone size: few
D gene: .
CDR3 protein: CASSPHLSDEQFF
CDR3 DNA: TGTGCCAGCAGCCCCCATTTGTCCGATGAGCAGTTCTTC

J gene: TRBJ2-7
V gene: TRBV14
clone size: .
D gene: .
CDR3 protein: CASSFAGQLYEQYF
CDR3 DNA: TGTGCCAGCAGTTTTGCGGGACAGTTATACGAGCAGTACTTC

J gene: TRBJ2-7
V gene: TRBV5-5
clone size: few
D gene: TRBD2
CDR3 protein: CASSPHSGHSYEQYF
CDR3 DNA: TGTGCCAGCAGCCCGCATAGCGGGCACTCCTACGAGCAGTACTTC

J gene: TRBJ1-4
V gene: TRBV7-6
clone size: few
D gene: .
CDR3 protein: CASSLAIGQEKLFF
CDR3 DNA: TGTGCCAGCAGCTTAGCTATCGGGCAGGAAAAACTGTTTTTT

J gene: TRBJ1-1
V gene: TRBV10-3
clone size: many
D gene: .
CDR3 protein: CAISESTDMTKTSLF
CDR3 DNA: TGTGCCATCAGTGAGTCTACGGACATGACTAAAACTTCCCTATTT

J gene: TRBJ2-3
V gene: TRBV7-2
clone size: .
D gene: .
CDR3 protein: CASSFRGASTDTQYF
CDR3 DNA: TGTGCCAGCAGCTTCCGGGGAGCTAGCACAGATACGCAGTATTTT

J gene: TRBJ2-7
V gene: TRBV6-5
clone size: few
D gene: TRBD1
CDR3 protein: CASSRQGYDEQYF
CDR3 DNA: TGTGCCAGCAGTCGACAGGGGTACGACGAGCAGTACTTC

J gene: TRBJ2-7
V gene: TRBV20-1
clone size: .
D gene: TRBD2
CDR3 protein: CSARGTSGRYNEQYF
CDR3 DNA: TGCAGTGCTAGGGGGACTAGCGGGAGGTATAACGAGCAGTACTTC

J gene: TRBJ2-5
V gene: TRBV5-1
clone size: .
D gene: TRBD1
CDR3 protein: CASSFTGTGSYGTQYF
CDR3 DNA: TGCGCCAGCAGCTTTACCGGGACAGGGTCCTATGGGACCCAGTACTTC

J gene: TRBJ2-5
V gene: TRBV6-1
clone size: .
D gene: .
CDR3 protein: CASSDDMIGETQYF
CDR3 DNA: TGTGCCAGCAGTGACGACATGATAGGGGAGACCCAGTACTTC

J gene: TRBJ2-7
V gene: TRBV10-3
clone size: few
D gene: TRBD1
CDR3 protein: CAISIGTGAYEQYF
CDR3 DNA: TGTGCCATCAGTATTGGGACAGGGGCCTACGAGCAGTACTTC

J gene: TRBJ2-5
V gene: TRBV12-3/TRBV12-4
clone size: .
D gene: .
CDR3 protein: CASSFIRTGQETQYF
CDR3 DNA: TGTGCCAGCTCCTTCATTAGGACCGGCCAAGAGACCCAGTACTTC

J gene: TRBJ1-1
V gene: TRBV28
clone size: .
D gene: .
CDR3 protein: CASHETGTHREAFF
CDR3 DNA: TGTGCCAGCCATGAGACAGGTACCCACAGAGAAGCTTTCTTT

J gene: TRBJ2-5
V gene: TRBV5-4
clone size: few
D gene: .
CDR3 protein: CASSSGTEETQYF
CDR3 DNA: TGTGCCAGCAGCTCCGGGACCGAAGAGACCCAGTACTTC

J gene: TRBJ2-3
V gene: TRBV28
clone size: .
D gene: TRBD2
CDR3 protein: CASSLSGSGGAFRTDTQYF
CDR3 DNA: TGTGCCAGCAGTTTATCGGGGAGCGGGGGGGCCTTCCGCACAGATACGCAGTATTTT

J gene: TRBJ2-7
V gene: TRBV3-1
clone size: few
D gene: .
CDR3 protein: CASSFRQEQYF
CDR3 DNA: TGTGCCAGCAGCTTCCGTCAGGAGCAGTACTTC

J gene: TRBJ2-1
V gene: TRBV20-1
clone size: .
D gene: TRBD2
CDR3 protein: CSARDASGPYNEQFF
CDR3 DNA: TGCAGTGCTAGAGACGCTAGCGGACCCTACAATGAGCAGTTCTTC

J gene: TRBJ2-5
V gene: TRBV3-1
clone size: few
D gene: .
CDR3 protein: CASSLKVETQYF
CDR3 DNA: TGTGCCAGCAGCCTCAAGGTGGAGACCCAGTACTTC

J gene: TRBJ2-1
V gene: TRBV7-9
clone size: .
D gene: .
CDR3 protein: CASSLHEPPGEQFF
CDR3 DNA: TGTGCCAGCAGCTTACATGAACCTCCAGGTGAGCAGTTCTTC

J gene: TRBJ2-3
V gene: TRBV10-3
clone size: few
D gene: TRBD2
CDR3 protein: CAISDPTRASGTDTQYF
CDR3 DNA: TGTGCCATCAGTGACCCCACACGGGCTAGCGGAACAGATACGCAGTATTTT

J gene: TRBJ2-6
V gene: TRBV21-1
clone size: few
D gene: .
CDR3 protein: CASGDRDAKPPGANVLTF
CDR3 DNA: TGTGCCAGCGGGGATCGGGACGCCAAACCGCCTGGGGCCAACGTCCTGACTTTC

J gene: TRBJ2-7
V gene: TRBV2
clone size: few
D gene: .
CDR3 protein: CASSDLGPYYEQYF
CDR3 DNA: TGTGCCAGCAGTGATCTGGGACCATACTACGAGCAGTACTTC

J gene: TRBJ2-1
V gene: TRBV11-2
clone size: .
D gene: .
CDR3 protein: CASSSFTGKYNEQFF
CDR3 DNA: TGTGCCAGCAGCTCCTTCACAGGAAAATACAATGAGCAGTTCTTC

J gene: TRBJ2-3
V gene: TRBV9
clone size: few
D gene: .
CDR3 protein: CASSVDGDTQYF
CDR3 DNA: TGTGCCAGCAGCGTAGACGGGGATACGCAGTATTTT

J gene: TRBJ1-6
V gene: TRBV6-4
clone size: .
D gene: TRBD1
CDR3 protein: CASSRQGGSPLHF
CDR3 DNA: TGTGCCAGCAGCCGACAGGGGGGTTCACCCCTCCACTTT

J gene: TRBJ2-1
V gene: TRBV7-2
clone size: .
D gene: .
CDR3 protein: CASSLGRMGQIF
CDR3 DNA: TGTGCCAGCAGCTTAGGTCGGATGGGCCAGATCTTC

J gene: TRBJ1-4
V gene: TRBV6-2/TRBV6-3
clone size: .
D gene: TRBD1
CDR3 protein: CASSFGQANEKLFF
CDR3 DNA: TGTGCCAGCAGTTTCGGACAGGCAAATGAAAAACTGTTTTTT

J gene: TRBJ2-7
V gene: TRBV4-2
clone size: few
D gene: .
CDR3 protein: CASSPRGGSYEQYF
CDR3 DNA: TGTGCCAGCAGCCCACGTGGAGGGTCCTACGAGCAGTACTTC

J gene: TRBJ2-7
V gene: TRBV20-1
clone size: .
D gene: TRBD2
CDR3 protein: CSARSSGSLYEQYF
CDR3 DNA: TGCAGTGCAAGATCTAGCGGCTCTCTGTACGAGCAGTACTTC

J gene: TRBJ2-1
V gene: TRBV20-1
clone size: .
D gene: .
CDR3 protein: CSARGWGADFGQFF
CDR3 DNA: TGCAGTGCTAGAGGATGGGGCGCGGACTTTGGGCAGTTCTTC

J gene: TRBJ2-3
V gene: TRBV25-1
clone size: .
D gene: TRBD1
CDR3 protein: CASAGQEGTDTQYF
CDR3 DNA: TGTGCCAGCGCTGGACAGGAGGGCACAGATACGCAGTATTTT

J gene: TRBJ2-1
V gene: TRBV2
clone size: few
D gene: TRBD1
CDR3 protein: CASPGTANNEQFF
CDR3 DNA: TGTGCCAGTCCCGGGACAGCAAACAATGAGCAGTTCTTC

J gene: TRBJ2-7
V gene: TRBV14
clone size: .
D gene: .
CDR3 protein: CASSQEEALPYEQYF
CDR3 DNA: TGTGCCAGCAGCCAAGAAGAGGCCCTCCCCTACGAGCAGTACTTC

J gene: TRBJ2-7
V gene: TRBV5-1
clone size: few
D gene: .
CDR3 protein: CASSLTTTPSYEQYF
CDR3 DNA: TGCGCCAGCAGTCTGACCACCACCCCCTCCTACGAGCAGTACTTC

J gene: TRBJ2-2
V gene: TRBV7-8
clone size: .
D gene: TRBD1
CDR3 protein: CATDRGDANTGELIF
CDR3 DNA: TGTGCCACCGACAGGGGGGACGCGAACACCGGGGAGCTGATTTTT

J gene: TRBJ2-1
V gene: TRBV5-1
clone size: .
D gene: .
CDR3 protein: CASSLDQGGLNEQFF
CDR3 DNA: TGCGCCAGCAGCTTGGACCAGGGTGGCCTCAATGAGCAGTTCTTC

J gene: TRBJ2-7
V gene: TRBV7-9
clone size: few
D gene: TRBD2
CDR3 protein: CASSSIAGEGEQYF
CDR3 DNA: TGTGCCAGCAGCTCTATAGCGGGAGAAGGCGAGCAGTACTTC

J gene: TRBJ1-4
V gene: TRBV7-2
clone size: .
D gene: .
CDR3 protein: CASRLGGQTNEKLFF
CDR3 DNA: TGTGCCAGCAGGCTAGGGGGGCAAACTAATGAAAAACTGTTTTTT

J gene: TRBJ1-1
V gene: TRBV6-5
clone size: .
D gene: TRBD1
CDR3 protein: CASRTGRNTEAFF
CDR3 DNA: TGTGCCAGCAGGACAGGGAGGAACACTGAAGCTTTCTTT

J gene: TRBJ2-5
V gene: TRBV5-6
clone size: few
D gene: TRBD1
CDR3 protein: CASSLPGTGGLETQYF
CDR3 DNA: TGTGCCAGCAGCTTGCCCGGGACAGGGGGCCTAGAGACCCAGTACTTC

J gene: TRBJ1-2
V gene: TRBV28
clone size: .
D gene: .
CDR3 protein: CASSLKGGRGYTF
CDR3 DNA: TGTGCCAGCAGTTTAAAGGGAGGACGTGGCTACACCTTC

J gene: TRBJ2-4
V gene: TRBV7-2
clone size: few
D gene: .
CDR3 protein: CASSFGENIQYF
CDR3 DNA: TGTGCCAGCAGCTTTGGGGAAAACATTCAGTACTTC

J gene: TRBJ2-3
V gene: TRBV29-1
clone size: .
D gene: .
CDR3 protein: CSVEEAESTDTQYF
CDR3 DNA: TGCAGCGTTGAGGAGGCAGAGAGCACAGATACGCAGTATTTT